The entry below describes one T cell receptor (beta chain). Antigen specificity is unknown. This specimen comes from a study of Ad26.COV2.S vaccination and SARS-CoV-2 variants. Study-level results: Spike-specific TCR breadth in vaccine recipients exceeded that seen in placebo recipients.

As to treatment: around 19 received Ad26.COV2.S at low or high dose, single or two shots; roughly 5 received placebo; per-sample allocation not given. Specimens were obtained on day 63 following the first vaccine or placebo injection. Here immunoSEQ multiplex PCR was the method, and the copy in TCRdb shows in-frame clones only, minus some. The sample has a few hundred thousand clones, roughly 80% seen once; the top ten hold just under 7.5%. Trimming removed 6 bases at V and 1 base at J, with 17 bases between. The CDR3 runs 16 residues. Germline CDR1 is SEHNR and CDR2 is FQNEAQ (reference sequence). The chain has TRBV7-9 and TRBJ2-3, with no clear D. The sequence came from a person aged 18-65 years who received the Ad26.COV2.S COVID-19 vaccine or a placebo. The source material was peripheral blood, sampled in a trial of Ad26.COV2.S vaccine versus placebo. The CDR3 DNA sequence: TGTGCCAGCAGATCAATTTTGGCTTCCGGCACAGATACGCAGTATTTT. It specifies CASRSILASGTDTQYF.